The clone carrying this TCR beta chain was picked up many times. Antigen: not known. Breast cancer patients provided tissue from their axillary draining lymph nodes. TCRdb used MiXCR to reprocess the multiplex PCR reads, holding one entry per CDR3 protein. This table holds some 130,000 distinct CDR3 sequences, just under 20% found once. Germline loops: CDR1 SQVTM, CDR2 ANQGSEA. This CDR3 has 14 residues. V dropped 4 bases and J dropped 4; count of bases not matched to a gene: 5. The data are from a study of breast tumors, draining lymph nodes, adjacent tissues. Study outcomes and limitations: Luminal-like breast cancer showed significantly greater tumor-nontumor repertoire similarity than basal-like breast cancer did.

Sequenced material: axillary lymph node tissue. The sequence came from a female donor with breast cancer. Some clones in this sample may be carry-over from other donors' samples. This chain links TRBV29-1 with TRBJ2-2; 8 nucleotides line up with TRBD1. The CDR3 region is CSVADRGGTGELFF. CDR3 nucleotides: TGCAGCGTTGCCGACAGGGGAGGCACCGGGGAGCTGTTTTTT.